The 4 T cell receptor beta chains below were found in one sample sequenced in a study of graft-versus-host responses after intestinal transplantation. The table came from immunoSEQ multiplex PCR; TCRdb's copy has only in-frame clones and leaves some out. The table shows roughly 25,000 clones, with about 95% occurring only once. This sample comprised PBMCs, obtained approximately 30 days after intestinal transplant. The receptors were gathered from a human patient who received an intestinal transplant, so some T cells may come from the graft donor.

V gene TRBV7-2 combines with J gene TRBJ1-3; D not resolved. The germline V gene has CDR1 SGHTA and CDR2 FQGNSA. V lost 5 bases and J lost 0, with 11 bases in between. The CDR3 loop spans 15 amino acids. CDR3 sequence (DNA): TGTGCCAGCAGCGGAGAGGCCTACTCTGGAAACACCATATATTTT. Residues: CASSGEAYSGNTIYF.

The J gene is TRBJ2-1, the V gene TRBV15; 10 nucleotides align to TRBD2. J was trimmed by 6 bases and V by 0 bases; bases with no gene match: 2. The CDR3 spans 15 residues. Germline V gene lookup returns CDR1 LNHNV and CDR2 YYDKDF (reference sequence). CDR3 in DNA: TGTGCCACCAGCAGAGAAGCGGGGGGGCTCAATGAGCAGTTCTTC. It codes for CATSREAGGLNEQFF. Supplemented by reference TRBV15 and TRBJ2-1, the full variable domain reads DAMVIQNPRYQVTQFGKPVTLSCSQTLNHNVMYWYQQKSSQAPKLLFHYYDKDFNNEADTPDNFQSRRPNTSFCFLDIRSPGLGDTAMYLCATSREAGGLNEQFFGPGTRLTVL.

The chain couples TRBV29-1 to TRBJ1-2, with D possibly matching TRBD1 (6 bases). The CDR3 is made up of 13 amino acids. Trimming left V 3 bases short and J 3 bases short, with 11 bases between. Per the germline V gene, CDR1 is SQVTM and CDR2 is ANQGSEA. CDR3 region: CSVEDRAYYGYTF. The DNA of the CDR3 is TGCAGCGTTGAGGACAGAGCTTACTATGGCTACACCTTC. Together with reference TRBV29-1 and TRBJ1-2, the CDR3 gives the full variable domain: SAVISQKPSRDICQRGTSLTIQCQVDSQVTMMFWYRQQPGQSLTLIATANQGSEATYESGFVIDKFPISRPNLTFSTLTVSNMSPEDSSIYLCSVEDRAYYGYTFGSGTRLTVV.

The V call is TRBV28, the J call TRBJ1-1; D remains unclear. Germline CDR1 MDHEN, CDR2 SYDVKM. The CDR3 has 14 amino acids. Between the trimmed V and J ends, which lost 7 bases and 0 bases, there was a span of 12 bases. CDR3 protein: CASTAAAVNTEAFF. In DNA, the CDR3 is TGTGCCAGCACCGCGGCTGCCGTGAACACTGAAGCTTTCTTT.